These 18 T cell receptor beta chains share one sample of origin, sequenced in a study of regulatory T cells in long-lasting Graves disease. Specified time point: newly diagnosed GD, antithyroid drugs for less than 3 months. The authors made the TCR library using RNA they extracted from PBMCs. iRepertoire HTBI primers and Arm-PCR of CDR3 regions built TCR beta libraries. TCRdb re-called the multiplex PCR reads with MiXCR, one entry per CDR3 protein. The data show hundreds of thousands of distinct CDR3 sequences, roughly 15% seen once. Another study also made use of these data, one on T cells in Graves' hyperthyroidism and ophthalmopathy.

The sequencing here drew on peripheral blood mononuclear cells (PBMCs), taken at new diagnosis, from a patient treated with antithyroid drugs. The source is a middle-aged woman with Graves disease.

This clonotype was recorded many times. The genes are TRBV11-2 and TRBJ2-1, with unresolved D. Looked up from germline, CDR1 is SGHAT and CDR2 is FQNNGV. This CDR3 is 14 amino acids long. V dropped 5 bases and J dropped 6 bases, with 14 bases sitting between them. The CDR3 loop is CASSPRIKINEQFF. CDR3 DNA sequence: TGTGCCAGCAGCCCCCGTATTAAAATCAATGAGCAGTTCTTC.

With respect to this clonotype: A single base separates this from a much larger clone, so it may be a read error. CDR3 sequence reads: CASSDSSSYEQYF. CDR3 in DNA: TGTGCCAGCAGTGACTCGAGCTCCTACGAGCAGTACTTC. J is TRBJ2-7 and V is TRBV25-1, with D hard to call. Germline V lookup: CDR1 MGHDK, CDR2 SYGVNS. The CDR3 contains 13 residues. V lost 3 bases to trimming and J lost 0 bases, with 6 bases between them.

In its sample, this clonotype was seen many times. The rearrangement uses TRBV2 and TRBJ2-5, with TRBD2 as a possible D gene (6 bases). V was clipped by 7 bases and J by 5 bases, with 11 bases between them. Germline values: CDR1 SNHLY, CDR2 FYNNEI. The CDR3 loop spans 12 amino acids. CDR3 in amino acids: CASKDRGETQYF. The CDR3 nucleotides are TGTGCCAGCAAGGACCGGGGGGAGACCCAGTACTTC.

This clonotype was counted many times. The CDR3: CASSEFGYNEQFF. The DNA for the CDR3 is TGTGCCAGCAGTGAGTTCGGCTACAATGAGCAGTTCTTC. V usage is TRBV2 and J usage is TRBJ2-1, with D unclear. The CDR3 has 13 residues. Trimming pared 3 bases from V and 3 bases from J, leaving 6 bases between. Germline V gene sequence: CDR1 SNHLY, CDR2 FYNNEI.

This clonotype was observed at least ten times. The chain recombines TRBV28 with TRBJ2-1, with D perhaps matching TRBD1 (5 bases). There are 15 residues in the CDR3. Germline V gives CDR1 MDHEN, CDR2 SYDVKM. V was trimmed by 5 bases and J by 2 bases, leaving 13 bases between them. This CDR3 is CASSPRTHPYNEQFF. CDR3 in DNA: TGTGCCAGCAGTCCCAGGACACACCCCTACAATGAGCAGTTCTTC.

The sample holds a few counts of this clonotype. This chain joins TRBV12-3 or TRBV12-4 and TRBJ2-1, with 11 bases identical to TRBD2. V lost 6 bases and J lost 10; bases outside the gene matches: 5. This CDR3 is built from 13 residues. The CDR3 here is CASRLAGGMEQFF. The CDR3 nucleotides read TGTGCCAGCAGGCTAGCGGGGGGTATGGAGCAGTTCTTC.

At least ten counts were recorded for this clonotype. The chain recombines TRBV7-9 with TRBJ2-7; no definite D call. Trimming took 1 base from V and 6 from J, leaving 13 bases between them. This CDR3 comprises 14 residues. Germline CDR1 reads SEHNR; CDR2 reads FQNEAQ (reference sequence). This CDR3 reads CASSLDPSSTEQYF. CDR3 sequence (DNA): TGTGCCAGCAGCTTAGACCCCTCTTCTACCGAGCAGTACTTC.

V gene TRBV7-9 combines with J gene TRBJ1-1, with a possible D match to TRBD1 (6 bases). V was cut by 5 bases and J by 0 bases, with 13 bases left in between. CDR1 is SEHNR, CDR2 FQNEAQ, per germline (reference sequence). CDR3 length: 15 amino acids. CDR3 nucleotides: TGTGCCAGCAGCCCCCGACAGGCCTTGAACACTGAAGCTTTCTTT. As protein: CASSPRQALNTEAFF.

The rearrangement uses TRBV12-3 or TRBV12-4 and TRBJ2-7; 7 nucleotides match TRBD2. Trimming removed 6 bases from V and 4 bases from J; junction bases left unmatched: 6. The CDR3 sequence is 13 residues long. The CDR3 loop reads CASSPGGYYEQYF. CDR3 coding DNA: TGTGCCAGCAGCCCGGGGGGATATTACGAGCAGTACTTC.

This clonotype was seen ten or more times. The CDR3 nucleotides read TGTGCCAGCAGTACCCGGACAGGGGGCACTGAAGCTTTCTTT. This sequence encodes CASSTRTGGTEAFF. The V gene is TRBV12-3 or TRBV12-4, the J gene TRBJ1-1, with 10 bases aligning to TRBD1. The CDR3 is 14 amino acids. V shed 5 bases and J 4 bases; nucleotides not matched to a gene: 4.

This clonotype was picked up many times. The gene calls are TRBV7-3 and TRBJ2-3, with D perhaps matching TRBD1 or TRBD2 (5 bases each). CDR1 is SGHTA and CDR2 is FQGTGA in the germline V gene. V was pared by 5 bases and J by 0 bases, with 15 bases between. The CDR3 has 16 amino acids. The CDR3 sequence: CASSPQGPTSTDTQYF. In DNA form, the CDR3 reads TGTGCCAGCAGCCCCCAGGGACCAACTAGCACAGATACGCAGTATTTT. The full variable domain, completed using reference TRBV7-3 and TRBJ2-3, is GAGVSQTPSNKVTEKGKYVELRCDPISGHTALYWYRQSLGQGPEFLIYFQGTGAADDSGLPNDRFFAVRPEGSVSTLKIQRTERGDSAVYLCASSPQGPTSTDTQYFGPGTRLTVL.

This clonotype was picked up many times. The CDR3 bases are TGTGCCAGCTCACCCGTAGGCGCGTACGCGGACGAGCAGTACTTC. Its protein product is CASSPVGAYADEQYF. The chain uses TRBV18 and TRBJ2-7; D uncertain. The V gene lost 3 bases and the J gene lost 5 bases, with 17 bases spanning the gap. The germline gives CDR1 KGHSH, CDR2 LQKENI. This CDR3 is built from 15 residues.

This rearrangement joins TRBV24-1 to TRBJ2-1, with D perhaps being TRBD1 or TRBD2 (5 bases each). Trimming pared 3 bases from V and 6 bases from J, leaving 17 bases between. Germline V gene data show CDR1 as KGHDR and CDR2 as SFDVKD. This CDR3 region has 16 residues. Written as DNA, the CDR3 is TGTGCCACCAGTGATGGGACGCCTACTAGGGGCAATGAGCAGTTCTTC. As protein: CATSDGTPTRGNEQFF.

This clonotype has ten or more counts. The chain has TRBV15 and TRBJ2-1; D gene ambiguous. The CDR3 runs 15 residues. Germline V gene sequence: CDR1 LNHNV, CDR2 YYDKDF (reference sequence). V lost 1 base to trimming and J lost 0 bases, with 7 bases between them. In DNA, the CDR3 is TGTGCCACCAGCAGAGTCGATAACTCCTACAATGAGCAGTTCTTC. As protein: CATSRVDNSYNEQFF.

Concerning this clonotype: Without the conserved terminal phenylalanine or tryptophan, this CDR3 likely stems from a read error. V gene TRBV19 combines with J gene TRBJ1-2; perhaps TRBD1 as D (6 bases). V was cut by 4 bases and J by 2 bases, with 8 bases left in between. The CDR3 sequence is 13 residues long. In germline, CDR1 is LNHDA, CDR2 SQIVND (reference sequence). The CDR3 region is CASSKGGNYGYTL. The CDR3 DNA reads TGTGCCAGTAGTAAGGGGGGGAACTATGGCTACACCCTC.

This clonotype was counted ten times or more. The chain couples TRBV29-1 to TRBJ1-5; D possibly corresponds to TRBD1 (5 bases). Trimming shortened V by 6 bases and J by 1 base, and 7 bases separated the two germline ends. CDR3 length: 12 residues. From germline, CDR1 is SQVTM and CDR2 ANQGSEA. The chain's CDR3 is CSVGESNQPQHF. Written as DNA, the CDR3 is TGCAGCGTGGGGGAAAGCAATCAGCCCCAGCATTTT. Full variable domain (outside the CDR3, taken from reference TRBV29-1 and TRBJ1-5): SAVISQKPSRDICQRGTSLTIQCQVDSQVTMMFWYRQQPGQSLTLIATANQGSEATYESGFVIDKFPISRPNLTFSTLTVSNMSPEDSSIYLCSVGESNQPQHFGDGTRLSIL.

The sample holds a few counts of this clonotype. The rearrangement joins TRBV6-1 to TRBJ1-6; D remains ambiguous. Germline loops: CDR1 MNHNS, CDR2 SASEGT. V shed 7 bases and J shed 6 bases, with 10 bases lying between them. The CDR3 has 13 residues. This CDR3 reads CASKSGFNSPLHF. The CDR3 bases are TGTGCCAGCAAGAGCGGATTTAATTCACCCCTCCACTTT.

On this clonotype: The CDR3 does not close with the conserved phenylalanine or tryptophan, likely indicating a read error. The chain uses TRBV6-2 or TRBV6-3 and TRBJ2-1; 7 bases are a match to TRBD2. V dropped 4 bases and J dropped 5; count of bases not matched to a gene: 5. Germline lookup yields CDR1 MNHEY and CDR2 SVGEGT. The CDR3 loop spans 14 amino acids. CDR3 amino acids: CASSWGSGDNEQFS. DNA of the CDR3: TGTGCCAGCAGTTGGGGGAGCGGGGACAATGAGCAGTTCTCC.